This entry concerns a single TCR beta chain. Its cognate antigen is unknown. The junction differs from germline at one of its ends, possibly a read error. The data originate from a study of cytomegalovirus exposure and HLA in healthy donors. General study findings and limits: Per published accounts, TCR beta sequences correctly predicted the HLA-A and HLA-B alleles of most subjects. The study carried out a later analysis of TCR beta sequences. It associated some 17,000 of them with specific HLA alleles at a false discovery rate of 0.05.

The CDR3 spans 15 residues. From germline, CDR1 is MNHEY and CDR2 SVGAGI. Primers: 60 Vbeta forward and 13 Jbeta reverse. TCRdb's table, derived via immunoSEQ multiplex PCR, lists solely in-frame clones and lacks some. The sample holds 35,000 to 50,000 clones; 81% are singletons and the top ten take approximately 3%. The TCR comes from a man in his fifties in good health and CMV-seronegative. The sample comprised PBMCs. The V call is TRBV6-5, the J call TRBJ2-3; TRBD2 matches at 10 bases. The CDR3 sequence: CASSYQREGTDTQYF. Here the CDR3 DNA reads TGTGCCAGCAGTTACCAGCGGGAGGGCACGGATACGCAGTATTTT.